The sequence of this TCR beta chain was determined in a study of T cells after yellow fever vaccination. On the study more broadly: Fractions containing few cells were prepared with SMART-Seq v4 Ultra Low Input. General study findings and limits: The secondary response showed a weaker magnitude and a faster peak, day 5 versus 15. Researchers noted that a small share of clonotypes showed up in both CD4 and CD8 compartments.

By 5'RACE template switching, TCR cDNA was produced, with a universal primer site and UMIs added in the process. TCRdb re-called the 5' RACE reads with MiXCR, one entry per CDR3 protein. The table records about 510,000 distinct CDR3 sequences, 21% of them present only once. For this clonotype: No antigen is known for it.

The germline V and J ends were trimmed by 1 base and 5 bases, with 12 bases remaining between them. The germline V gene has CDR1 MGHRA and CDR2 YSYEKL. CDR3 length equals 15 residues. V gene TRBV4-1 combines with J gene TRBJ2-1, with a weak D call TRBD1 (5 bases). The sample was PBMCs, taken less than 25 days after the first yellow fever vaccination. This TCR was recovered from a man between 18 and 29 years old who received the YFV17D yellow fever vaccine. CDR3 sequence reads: CASSQAWGSDNEQFF. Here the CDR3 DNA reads TGCGCCAGCAGCCAAGCGTGGGGCAGCGACAATGAGCAGTTCTTC.